This TCR beta chain was profiled in a study of OX40 agonist ivuxolimab in advanced cancers. Describing the broader study: The costimulatory receptor OX40 (CD134) was targeted by ivuxolimab, a fully human IgG2 agonistic monoclonal antibody. Intravenous ivuxolimab was administered to patients every 2 weeks at six dose levels: 0.01, 0.1, 0.3, 1.5, 3 and 10 mg/kg. Of the 52 patients in dose escalation, 19 had hepatocellular carcinoma, some 15 had melanoma, 9 had renal cell carcinoma and 9 had head and neck cancer. A male proportion of under 85% and a mean age of approximately 61 years, ranging from about 20 to 85, were recorded for the dose-escalation cohort. Patients were allowed to have had prior anti-PD-1, anti-PD-L1 or anti-CTLA-4 therapy, and around two fifths of the dose-escalation patients had been treated with checkpoint inhibitors. Partial responses were achieved by three dose-escalation patients, of whom one had hepatocellular carcinoma and two had cutaneous melanoma. The purpose of peripheral TCRbeta sequencing was to test whether ivuxolimab changed TCR sequence diversity and led to clonal T-cell expansion. The paper covers the monotherapy dose-escalation part of the phase I ivuxolimab trial, which included N ≈ 50 patients. The study at large found these results: After ivuxolimab, CD8+ T cells had more expanded clones than CD4+ T cells on average. At doses from 0.1 to 3.0 mg/kg, clonal expansion was seen in both CD4+ and CD8+ blood T cells between baseline and week 6. In the 0.1-3.0 mg/kg groups, partial responders were among the patients with the lowest normalized peripheral clonal expansion, particularly in CD8+ T cells. The antigen specificity of the peripheral T cells that underwent clonal expansion was not determined. Low levels of normalized T-cell clonal expansion were also seen in some nonresponding patients.

About this clone itself: Its recognized antigen is unknown. The sample holds no much larger clone one base away, and base qualities are not on file.

Sequences SNHLY (CDR1) and FYNNEI (CDR2) are obtained from the germline V gene. CDR3 length: 14 amino acids, cysteine to phenylalanine. The kept DNA is CDR3 alone, 42 bases in frame from the first base. V is reduced by 6 bases and J by 4 bases, leaving a spacing of 13 bases between them. The trial excluded patients who had a history of autoimmune disease or were on systemic immunosuppression. Peripheral blood for TCR sequencing was drawn from every dose cohort at baseline, at cycle 4 day 1 and at cycle 7 day 1. The samples were drawn from a first-in-human, open-label, multicenter phase I dose-escalation trial of ivuxolimab. Adults with locally advanced or metastatic head and neck squamous cell, hepatocellular, melanoma or renal cell carcinoma were enrolled in the trial. CD4+ and CD8+ T cells were sorted separately from peripheral blood before TCR sequencing. Genomic DNA was isolated from the sorted cells so that the TCRbeta CDR3 region could be sequenced. TCRbeta CDR3 regions were sequenced using the immunoSEQ Assay. What TCRdb holds here is the immuneACCESS table cut down to in-frame rearrangements. Part of the clones is not present; checked against another copy, under half of the missing clones reflect an unresolved V gene, and the others are unexplained. In this sample the table shows tens of thousands of clones, around 86% of which occur a single time. The ten largest account for roughly 1.2% of the sample.

The receptor was isolated from an adult with an advanced solid tumor such as melanoma, head and neck, liver or kidney cancer. This chain is built from TRBV2 and TRBJ1-5; the D gene is possibly TRBD1, with 5 bases matching. The sequencing used CD4+ or CD8+ T cells sorted from blood, collected in a trial of the OX40 agonist ivuxolimab. The nucleotide sequence is given as TGTGCCAGCAGGCGATCGACAGAGAATCAGCCCCAGCATTTT. Translated, this gives CASRRSTENQPQHF.